The source of this TCR beta chain is a study of cytomegalovirus exposure and HLA in healthy donors. In its sample, this clone was seen a few times. Trimming took 4 bases from V and 2 from J; bases not matched to a gene: 4. Germline loops: CDR1 SGHNT, CDR2 YYREEE (reference sequence). There are 15 residues in the CDR3. The PCR was carried out with 60 Vbeta primers and 13 Jbeta primers. TCRdb's table, derived via immunoSEQ multiplex PCR, lists solely in-frame clones and lacks some. The data contain roughly 130,000 clones, roughly 85% of them singletons. Input material: PBMCs. V gene TRBV5-4 combines with J gene TRBJ2-1; 9 bases align to TRBD2. The receptor was isolated from a boy younger than 18 in good health and CMV-seronegative. The chain's CDR3 is CASSLGLATYNEQFF. As DNA, the CDR3 is TGTGCCAGCAGCCTAGGACTAGCGACCTACAATGAGCAGTTCTTC. Complete variable domain (other parts from reference TRBV5-4 and TRBJ2-1): ETGVTQSPTHLIKTRGQQVTLRCSSQSGHNTVSWYQQALGQGPQFIFQYYREEENGRGNFPPRFSGLQFPNYSSELNVNALELDDSALYLCASSLGLATYNEQFFGPGTRLTVL.